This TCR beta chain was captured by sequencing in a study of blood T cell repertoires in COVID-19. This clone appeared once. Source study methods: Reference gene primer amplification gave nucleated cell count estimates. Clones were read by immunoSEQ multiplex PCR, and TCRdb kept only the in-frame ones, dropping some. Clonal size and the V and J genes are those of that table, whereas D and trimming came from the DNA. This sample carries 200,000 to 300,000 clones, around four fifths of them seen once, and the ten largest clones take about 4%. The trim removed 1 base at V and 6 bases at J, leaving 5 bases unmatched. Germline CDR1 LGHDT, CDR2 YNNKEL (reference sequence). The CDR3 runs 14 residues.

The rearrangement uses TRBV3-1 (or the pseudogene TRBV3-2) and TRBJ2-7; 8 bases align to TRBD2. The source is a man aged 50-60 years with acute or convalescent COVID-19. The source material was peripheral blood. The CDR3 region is CASSQVRTSGEQYF. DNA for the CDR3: TGTGCCAGCAGCCAAGTGCGAACTAGCGGCGAGCAGTACTTC.